The 18 T cell receptor beta chains presented below share a single source sample, sequenced in a study of T cells after posttransplantation cyclophosphamide. The method was immunoSEQ multiplex PCR; TCRdb's version includes in-frame clones alone and lacks a portion of them. This table holds 11,000 or so clones, roughly 95% found once. The sequencing sample was made of naive CD8+ T cells sorted from PBMCs. These receptors all come from a man aged 30-40 years in good health and a related stem cell transplant donor.

The V and J genes are TRBV5-6 and TRBJ1-1, with TRBD1 matching 9 bases. Germline trimming cut 0 bases from V and 8 bases from J; bases unmatched to any gene: 8. Per the germline V gene, CDR1 is SGHDT and CDR2 is YYEEEE. This CDR3 has 15 amino acids. CDR3 DNA: TGTGCCAGCAGCTTGGCAAACGGACAGGGGTTCGAAGCTTTCTTT. It is translated as CASSLANGQGFEAFF.

This chain joins TRBV11-2 and TRBJ1-5; 9 bases fit TRBD1. Germline assignment: CDR1 SGHAT and CDR2 FQNNGV. This CDR3 has 14 amino acids. Germline trimming cut 4 bases from V and 5 bases from J; bases unmatched to any gene: 3. In DNA form, the CDR3 reads TGTGCCAGCAGCTCGGGACAGGGCTATCAGCCCCAGCATTTT. This sequence encodes CASSSGQGYQPQHF.

The genes are TRBV9 and TRBJ2-2; D gene unclear. The CDR3 is made up of 15 amino acids. Germline CDR1 and CDR2: SGDLS and YYNGEE. V was pared by 1 base and J by 0 bases, with 7 bases between. The CDR3 region has the DNA TGTGCCAGCAGCGTACTCAGCGCGAACACCGGGGAGCTGTTTTTT. Translating it yields CASSVLSANTGELFF. Full variable domain (rest looked up from reference TRBV9 and TRBJ2-2): DSGVTQTPKHLITATGQRVTLRCSPRSGDLSVYWYQQSLDQGLQFLIQYYNGEERAKGNILERFSAQQFPDLHSELNLSSLELGDSALYFCASSVLSANTGELFFGEGSRLTVL.

The chain has TRBV5-4 and TRBJ2-5; D might be TRBD2 (5 bases). TRBJ2-7 matches the DNA end more closely, so the J call is doubtful. The CDR3 has 13 amino acids. Germline CDR1 reads SGHNT; CDR2 reads YYREEE (reference sequence). The CDR3 here is CASSLNPGYEQYF. The CDR3 nucleotides read TGTGCCAGCAGCCTCAACCCGGGGTACGAGCAGTACTTC.

This sequence joins TRBV11-2 and TRBJ2-7; the match to TRBD2 covers 9 bases. This CDR3 comprises 15 residues. The V gene's germline CDR1 is SGHAT and CDR2 FQNNGV. V dropped 6 bases and J dropped 2; count of bases not matched to a gene: 8. CDR3 bases: TGTGCCAGCAGACAAGAGAGCGGGGGGCCCTACGAGCAGTACTTC. Translating gives CASRQESGGPYEQYF.

The chain recombines TRBV6-6 with TRBJ2-7, with TRBD1 matching over 8 bases. This CDR3 spans 13 amino acids. V lost 2 bases to trimming and J lost 6 bases; unmatched junction nucleotides: 3. Germline values: CDR1 MNHNY, CDR2 SVGAGI (reference sequence). CDR3 sequence reads: CASSYGQGIEQYF. DNA of the CDR3: TGTGCCAGCAGTTACGGACAGGGAATCGAGCAGTACTTC.

The V and J genes are TRBV19 and TRBJ1-1, with a possible D match to TRBD1 (6 bases). CDR3 length equals 13 residues. Germline loops: CDR1 LNHDA, CDR2 SQIVND (reference sequence). V was trimmed by 3 bases and J by 4 bases, leaving 9 bases between them. CDR3 in amino acids: CASSMTGGTEAFF. The CDR3 nucleotides are TGTGCCAGTAGTATGACAGGAGGCACTGAAGCTTTCTTT.

This sequence joins TRBV5-6 and TRBJ2-5, with 8 bases fitting TRBD2. This CDR3 contains 15 residues. Germline V gene data show CDR1 as SGHDT and CDR2 as YYEEEE. V lost 0 bases to trimming and J lost 5 bases; unmatched junction nucleotides: 6. Here the CDR3 DNA reads TGTGCCAGCAGCTTGGCGGGGGGGTTAATGGAGACCCAGTACTTC. Translating gives CASSLAGGLMETQYF.

The J gene is TRBJ2-7, the V gene TRBV7-9; 9 nucleotides line up with TRBD1. From germline, CDR1 is SEHNR and CDR2 FQNEAQ (reference sequence). This CDR3 is built from 14 residues. Unmatched junction bases numbered 6, after V lost 5 bases and J lost 4 bases. CDR3 nucleotide sequence: TGTGCCAGCAGCAAGGGACAGGGTTTATACGAGCAGTACTTC. Translated: CASSKGQGLYEQYF.

The chain couples TRBV28 to TRBJ1-1; no reliable D call. Germline values: CDR1 MDHEN, CDR2 SYDVKM. The CDR3 contains 14 residues. Deletions cut 3 bases from V and 1 base from J, with 9 bases between. The CDR3, as DNA: TGTGCCAGCAGTTTGAGACGGGGGAACACTGAAGCTTTCTTT. Translated: CASSLRRGNTEAFF.

The rearrangement uses TRBV11-2 and TRBJ2-7; no clear D gene. CDR1 is SGHAT, CDR2 FQNNGV, per germline. The V gene lost 3 bases and the J gene lost 4 bases, with 7 bases spanning the gap. The CDR3 loop spans 12 amino acids. CDR3 region: CASSFRSYEQYF. The DNA of the CDR3 is TGTGCCAGCAGCTTCCGCAGTTACGAGCAGTACTTC.

The genes are TRBV6-1 and TRBJ2-5; D gene uncertain. The CDR3 covers 15 residues. Per germline, CDR1 MNHNS and CDR2 SASEGT. Trimming stripped 5 bases from V and 2 bases from J, with 15 bases between. CDR3: CASSTLLRVQETQYF. In DNA, the CDR3 is TGTGCCAGCAGTACCCTCCTGCGTGTGCAAGAGACCCAGTACTTC.

This chain links TRBV28 with TRBJ2-3; 8 bases line up with TRBD2. The germline V gene has CDR1 MDHEN and CDR2 SYDVKM. The CDR3 totals 15 residues. Trimming took 6 bases from V and 8 from J; bases not matched to a gene: 13. As DNA, the CDR3 is TGTGCCAGCAGGAACGTGGGCGGGGGGTTAAGTACGCAGTATTTT. This gives the protein CASRNVGGGLSTQYF.

The chain joins TRBV28 to TRBJ2-5; 11 bases fit TRBD1. The DNA end favors TRBJ2-7, so the J call may be wrong. In germline, CDR1 is MDHEN, CDR2 SYDVKM. CDR3 length: 16 amino acids. The chain's CDR3 is CASSFARDRGAYEQYF. CDR3 bases: TGTGCCAGCAGTTTCGCCCGGGACAGGGGGGCCTACGAGCAGTACTTC.

This clone turned up a few times. The V and J genes are TRBV21-1 and TRBJ1-6; the table names TRBD1, a call not compared with the DNA. TRBV21-1 is a documented pseudogene. This CDR3 has 11 amino acids. CDR3: CASSDREPLVF. The CDR3 nucleotides read TGTGCCAGCAGCGACAGGGAACCCCTTGTCTTT.

In nucleotides, the CDR3 is TGCGCCAGCAGCCACGCCACCGGGACAGGGCGGACAGATACGCAGTATTTT. It translates to CASSHATGTGRTDTQYF. V and J are TRBV4-3 and TRBJ2-3; TRBD1 aligns across 9 bases. V was pared by 3 bases and J by 3 bases, with 10 bases of the junction left unmatched. Germline V gene data show CDR1 as LGHNA and CDR2 as YSLEER. This CDR3 has 17 residues.

This clone was counted a few times. As DNA, the CDR3 is TGTGCCAGTACACAGGTACACTCTGGAAACACCATATATTTT. Its protein is CASTQVHSGNTIYF. The chain links TRBV19 to TRBJ1-3, with D perhaps matching TRBD1 (5 bases). This CDR3 has 14 residues. Germline assignment: CDR1 LNHDA and CDR2 SQIVND (reference sequence). Between the trimmed V and J ends, which lost 7 bases and 0 bases, there was a span of 10 bases.

This clone was recorded only once. The V and J genes are TRBV7-9 and TRBJ1-2, with D maybe TRBD1 (5 bases). Germline V gene data show CDR1 as SEHNR and CDR2 as FQNEAQ (reference sequence). V lost 7 bases and J lost 6, with 24 bases in between. The CDR3 contains 16 residues. In DNA form, the CDR3 reads TGTGCCAGCATCCGACGGATAACCGCGGGGGTGGATGGCTACACCTTC. Translation gives CASIRRITAGVDGYTF.